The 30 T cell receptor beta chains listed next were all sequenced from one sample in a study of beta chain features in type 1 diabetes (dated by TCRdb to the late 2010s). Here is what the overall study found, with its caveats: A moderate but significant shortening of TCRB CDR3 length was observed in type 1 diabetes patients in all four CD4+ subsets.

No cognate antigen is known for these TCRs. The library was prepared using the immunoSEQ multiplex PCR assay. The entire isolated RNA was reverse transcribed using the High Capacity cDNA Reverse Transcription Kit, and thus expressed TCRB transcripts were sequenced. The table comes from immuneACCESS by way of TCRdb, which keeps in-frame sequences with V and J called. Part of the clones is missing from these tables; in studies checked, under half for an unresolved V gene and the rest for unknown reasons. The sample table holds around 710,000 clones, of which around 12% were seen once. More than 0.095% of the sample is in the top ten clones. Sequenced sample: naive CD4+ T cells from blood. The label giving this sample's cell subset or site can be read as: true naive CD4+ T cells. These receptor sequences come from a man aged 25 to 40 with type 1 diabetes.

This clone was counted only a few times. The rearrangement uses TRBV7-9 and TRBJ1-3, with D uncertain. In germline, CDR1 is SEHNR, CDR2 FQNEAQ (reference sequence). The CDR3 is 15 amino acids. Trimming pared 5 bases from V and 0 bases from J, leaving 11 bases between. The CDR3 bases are TGTGCCAGCAGCGGTACAGCCTCCTCTGGAAACACCATATATTTT. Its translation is CASSGTASSGNTIYF.

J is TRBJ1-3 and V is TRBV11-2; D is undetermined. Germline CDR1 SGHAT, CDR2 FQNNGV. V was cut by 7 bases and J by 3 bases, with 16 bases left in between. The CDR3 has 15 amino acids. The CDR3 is CASTQTLSDGNTIYF. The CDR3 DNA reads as TGTGCCAGCACACAGACACTGTCGGATGGAAACACCATATATTTT.

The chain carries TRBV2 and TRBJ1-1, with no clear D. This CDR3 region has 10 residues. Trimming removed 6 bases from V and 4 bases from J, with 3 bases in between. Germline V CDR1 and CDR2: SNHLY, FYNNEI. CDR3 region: CASRGTEAFF. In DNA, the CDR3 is TGTGCCAGCAGGGGCACTGAAGCTTTCTTT. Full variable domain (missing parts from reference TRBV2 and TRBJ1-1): EPEVTQTPSHQVTQMGQEVILRCVPISNHLYFYWYRQILGQKVEFLVSFYNNEISEKSEIFDDQFSVERPDGSNFTLKIRSTKLEDSAMYFCASRGTEAFFGQGTRLTVV.

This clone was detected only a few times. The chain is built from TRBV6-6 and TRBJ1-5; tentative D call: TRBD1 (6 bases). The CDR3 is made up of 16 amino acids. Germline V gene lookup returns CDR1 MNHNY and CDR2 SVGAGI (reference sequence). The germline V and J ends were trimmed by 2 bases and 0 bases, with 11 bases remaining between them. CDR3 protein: CASSYRDMNSNQPQHF. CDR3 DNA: TGTGCCAGCAGTTACCGGGACATGAATAGCAATCAGCCCCAGCATTTT.

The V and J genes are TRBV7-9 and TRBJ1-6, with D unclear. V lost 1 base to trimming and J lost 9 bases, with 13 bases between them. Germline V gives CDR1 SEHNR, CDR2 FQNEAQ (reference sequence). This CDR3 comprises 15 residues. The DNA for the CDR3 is TGTGCCAGCAGCTTAGGAACGGGTTCGGGTTCACCCCTCCACTTT. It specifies CASSLGTGSGSPLHF.

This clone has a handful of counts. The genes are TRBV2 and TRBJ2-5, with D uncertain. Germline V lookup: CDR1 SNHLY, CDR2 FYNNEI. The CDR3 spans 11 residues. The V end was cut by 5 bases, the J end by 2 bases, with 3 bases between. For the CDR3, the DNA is TGTGCCAGCAGTCAGCAAGAGACCCAGTACTTC. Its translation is CASSQQETQYF.

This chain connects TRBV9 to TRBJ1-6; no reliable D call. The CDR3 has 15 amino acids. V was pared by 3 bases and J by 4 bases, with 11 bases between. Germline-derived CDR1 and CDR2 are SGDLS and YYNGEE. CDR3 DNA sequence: TGTGCCAGCAGCGGTATGAGTCCTTATAATTCACCCCTCCACTTT. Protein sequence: CASSGMSPYNSPLHF. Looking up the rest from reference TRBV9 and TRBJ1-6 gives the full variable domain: DSGVTQTPKHLITATGQRVTLRCSPRSGDLSVYWYQQSLDQGLQFLIQYYNGEERAKGNILERFSAQQFPDLHSELNLSSLELGDSALYFCASSGMSPYNSPLHFGNGTRLTVT.

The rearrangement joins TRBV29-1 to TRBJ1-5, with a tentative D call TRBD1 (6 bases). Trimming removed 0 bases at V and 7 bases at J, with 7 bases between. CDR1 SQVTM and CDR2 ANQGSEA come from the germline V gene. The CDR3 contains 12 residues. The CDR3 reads CSVEERGQPQHF. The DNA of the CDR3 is TGCAGCGTTGAAGAAAGGGGGCAGCCCCAGCATTTT.

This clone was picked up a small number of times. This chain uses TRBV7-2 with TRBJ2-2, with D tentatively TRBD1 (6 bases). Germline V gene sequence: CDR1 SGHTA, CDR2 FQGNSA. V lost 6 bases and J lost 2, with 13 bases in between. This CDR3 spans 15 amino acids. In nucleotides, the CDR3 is TGTGCCAGCAGGGCAGGGGATGGAAACACCGGGGAGCTGTTTTTT. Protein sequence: CASRAGDGNTGELFF.

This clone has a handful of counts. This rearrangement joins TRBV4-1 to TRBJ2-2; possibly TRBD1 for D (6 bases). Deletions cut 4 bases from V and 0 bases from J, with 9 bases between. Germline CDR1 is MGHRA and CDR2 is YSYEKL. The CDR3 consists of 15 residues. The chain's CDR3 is CASSLGHSNTGELFF. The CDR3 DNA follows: TGCGCCAGCAGCCTGGGACACTCGAACACCGGGGAGCTGTTTTTT.

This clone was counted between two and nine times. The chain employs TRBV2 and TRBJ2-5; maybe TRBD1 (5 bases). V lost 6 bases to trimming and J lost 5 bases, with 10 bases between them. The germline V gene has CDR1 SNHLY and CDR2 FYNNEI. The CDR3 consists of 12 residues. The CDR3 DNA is TGTGCCAGCAGGGACATCCGGGAGACCCAGTACTTC. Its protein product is CASRDIRETQYF.

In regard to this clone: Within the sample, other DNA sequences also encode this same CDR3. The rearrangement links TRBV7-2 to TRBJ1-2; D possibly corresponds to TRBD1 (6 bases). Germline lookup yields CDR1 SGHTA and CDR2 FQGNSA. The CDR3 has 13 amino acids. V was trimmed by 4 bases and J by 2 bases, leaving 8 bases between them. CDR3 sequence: CASSSGQNYGYTF. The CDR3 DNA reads TGTGCCAGCAGCTCAGGACAGAACTATGGCTACACCTTC.

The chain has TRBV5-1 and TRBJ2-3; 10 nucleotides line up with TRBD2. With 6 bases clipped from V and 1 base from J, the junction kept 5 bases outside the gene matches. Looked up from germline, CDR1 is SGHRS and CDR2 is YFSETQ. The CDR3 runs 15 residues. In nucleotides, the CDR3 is TGCGCCAGCACCTTCGGACTAGCGGGCACAGATACGCAGTATTTT. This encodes CASTFGLAGTDTQYF.

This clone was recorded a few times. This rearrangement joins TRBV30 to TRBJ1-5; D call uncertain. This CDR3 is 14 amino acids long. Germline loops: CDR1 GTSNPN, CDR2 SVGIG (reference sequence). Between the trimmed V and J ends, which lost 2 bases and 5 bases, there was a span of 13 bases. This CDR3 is CAWSLRGGYQPQHF. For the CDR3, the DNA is TGTGCCTGGAGTTTGCGGGGAGGGTATCAGCCCCAGCATTTT.

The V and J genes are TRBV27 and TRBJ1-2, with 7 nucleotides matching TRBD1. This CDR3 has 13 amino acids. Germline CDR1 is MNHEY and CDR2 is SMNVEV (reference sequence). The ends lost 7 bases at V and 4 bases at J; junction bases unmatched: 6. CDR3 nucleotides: TGTGCCAGCACACCGGGACAGTCCTATGGCTACACCTTC. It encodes CASTPGQSYGYTF.

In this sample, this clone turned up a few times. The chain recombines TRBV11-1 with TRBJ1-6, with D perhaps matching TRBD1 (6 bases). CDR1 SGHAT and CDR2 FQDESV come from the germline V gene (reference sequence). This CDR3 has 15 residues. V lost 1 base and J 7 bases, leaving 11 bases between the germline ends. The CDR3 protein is CASSLVQGWNSPLHF. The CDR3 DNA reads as TGTGCCAGCAGCTTAGTTCAGGGGTGGAATTCACCCCTCCACTTT.

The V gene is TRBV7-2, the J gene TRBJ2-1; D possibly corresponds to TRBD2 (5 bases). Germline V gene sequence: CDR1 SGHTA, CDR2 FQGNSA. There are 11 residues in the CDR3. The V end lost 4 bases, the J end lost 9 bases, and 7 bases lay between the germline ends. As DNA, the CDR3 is TGTGCCAGCAGCTCGGGGTGTGAGCAGTTCTTC. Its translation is CASSSGCEQFF.

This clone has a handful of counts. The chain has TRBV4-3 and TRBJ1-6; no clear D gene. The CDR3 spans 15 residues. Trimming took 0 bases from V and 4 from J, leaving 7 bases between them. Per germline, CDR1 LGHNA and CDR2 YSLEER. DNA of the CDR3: TGCGCCAGCAGCCAAGAAGAGGGTTATAATTCACCCCTCCACTTT. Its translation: CASSQEEGYNSPLHF.

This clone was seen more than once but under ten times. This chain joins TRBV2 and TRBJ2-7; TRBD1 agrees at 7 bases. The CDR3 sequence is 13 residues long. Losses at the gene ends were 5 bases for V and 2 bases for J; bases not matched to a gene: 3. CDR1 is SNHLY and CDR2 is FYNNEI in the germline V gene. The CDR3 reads CASSQGQTYEQYF. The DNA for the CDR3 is TGTGCCAGCAGTCAGGGACAGACCTACGAGCAGTACTTC. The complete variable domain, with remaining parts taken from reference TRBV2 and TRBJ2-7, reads EPEVTQTPSHQVTQMGQEVILRCVPISNHLYFYWYRQILGQKVEFLVSFYNNEISEKSEIFDDQFSVERPDGSNFTLKIRSTKLEDSAMYFCASSQGQTYEQYFGPGTRLTVT.

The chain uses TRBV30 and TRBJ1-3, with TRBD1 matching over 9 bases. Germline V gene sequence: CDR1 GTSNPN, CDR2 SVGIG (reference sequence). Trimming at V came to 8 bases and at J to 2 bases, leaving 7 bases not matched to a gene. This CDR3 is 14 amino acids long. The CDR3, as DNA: TGTGCCACTCGGACAGGGGTAACTGGAAACACCATATATTTT. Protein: CATRTGVTGNTIYF. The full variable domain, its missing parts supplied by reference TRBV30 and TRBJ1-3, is SQTIHQWPATLVQPVGSPLSLECTVEGTSNPNLYWYRQAAGRGLQLLFYSVGIGQISSEVPQNLSASRPQDRQFILSSKKLLLSDSGFYLCATRTGVTGNTIYFGEGSWLTVV.

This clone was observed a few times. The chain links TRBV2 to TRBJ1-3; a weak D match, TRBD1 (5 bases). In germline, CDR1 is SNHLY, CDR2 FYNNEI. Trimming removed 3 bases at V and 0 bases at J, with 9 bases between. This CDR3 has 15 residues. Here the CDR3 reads CASSEQGVSGNTIYF. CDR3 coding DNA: TGTGCCAGCAGTGAGCAGGGAGTCTCTGGAAACACCATATATTTT.

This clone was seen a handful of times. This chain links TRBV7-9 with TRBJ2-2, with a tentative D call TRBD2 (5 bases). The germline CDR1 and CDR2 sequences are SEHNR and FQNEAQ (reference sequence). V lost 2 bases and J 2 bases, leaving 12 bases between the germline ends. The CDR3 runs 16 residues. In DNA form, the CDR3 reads TGTGCCAGCAGCTTAAGGGCCGGGAATAACACCGGGGAGCTGTTTTTT. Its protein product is CASSLRAGNNTGELFF.

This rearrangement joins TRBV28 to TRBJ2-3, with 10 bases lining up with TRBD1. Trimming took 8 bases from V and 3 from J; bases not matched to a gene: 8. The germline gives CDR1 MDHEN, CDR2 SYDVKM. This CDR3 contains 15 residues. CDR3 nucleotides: TGTGCCAGCGGAATCGACAGGGGGCCAACAGATACGCAGTATTTT. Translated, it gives CASGIDRGPTDTQYF.

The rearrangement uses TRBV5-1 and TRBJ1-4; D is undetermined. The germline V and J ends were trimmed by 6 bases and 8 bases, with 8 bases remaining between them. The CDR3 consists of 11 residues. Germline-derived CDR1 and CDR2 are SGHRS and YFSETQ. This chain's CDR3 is CASIGGEKLFF. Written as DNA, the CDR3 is TGCGCCAGCATTGGTGGGGAAAAACTGTTTTTT.

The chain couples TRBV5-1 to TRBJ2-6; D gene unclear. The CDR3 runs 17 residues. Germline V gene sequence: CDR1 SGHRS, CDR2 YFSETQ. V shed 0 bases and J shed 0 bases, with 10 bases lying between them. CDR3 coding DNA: TGCGCCAGCAGCTTGGTGGCAGGTGGCTCTGGGGCCAACGTCCTGACTTTC. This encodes CASSLVAGGSGANVLTF.

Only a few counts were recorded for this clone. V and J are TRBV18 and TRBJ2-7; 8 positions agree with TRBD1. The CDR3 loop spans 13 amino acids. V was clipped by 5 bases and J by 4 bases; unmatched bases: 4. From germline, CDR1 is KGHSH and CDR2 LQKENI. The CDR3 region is CASSDRGGYEQYF. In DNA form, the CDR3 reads TGTGCCAGCTCAGACAGGGGAGGATACGAGCAGTACTTC.

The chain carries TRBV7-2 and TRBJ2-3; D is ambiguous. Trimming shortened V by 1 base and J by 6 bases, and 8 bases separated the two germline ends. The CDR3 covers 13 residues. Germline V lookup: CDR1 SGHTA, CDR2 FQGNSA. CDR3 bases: TGTGCCAGCAGCTTAGAAACTGGGGATACGCAGTATTTT. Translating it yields CASSLETGDTQYF.

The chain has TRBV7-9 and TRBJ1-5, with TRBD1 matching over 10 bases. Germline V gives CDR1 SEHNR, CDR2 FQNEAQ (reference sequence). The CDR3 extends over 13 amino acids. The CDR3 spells CAVGGQGHQPQHF. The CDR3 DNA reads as TGTGCTGTTGGGGGACAGGGGCATCAGCCCCAGCATTTT.

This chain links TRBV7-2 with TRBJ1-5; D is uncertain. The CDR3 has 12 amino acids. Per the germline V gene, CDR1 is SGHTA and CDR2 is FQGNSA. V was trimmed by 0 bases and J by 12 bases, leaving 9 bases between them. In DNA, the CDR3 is TGTGCCAGCAGCTTAGCTTCTGGGTACCAGCATTTT. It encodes CASSLASGYQHF.

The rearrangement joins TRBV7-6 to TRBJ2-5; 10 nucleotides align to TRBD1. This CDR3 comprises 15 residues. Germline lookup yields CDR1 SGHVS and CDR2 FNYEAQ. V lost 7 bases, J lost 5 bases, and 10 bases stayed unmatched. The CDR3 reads CASTLTGGGGETQYF. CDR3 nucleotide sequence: TGTGCCAGCACCTTGACAGGGGGCGGTGGGGAGACCCAGTACTTC.